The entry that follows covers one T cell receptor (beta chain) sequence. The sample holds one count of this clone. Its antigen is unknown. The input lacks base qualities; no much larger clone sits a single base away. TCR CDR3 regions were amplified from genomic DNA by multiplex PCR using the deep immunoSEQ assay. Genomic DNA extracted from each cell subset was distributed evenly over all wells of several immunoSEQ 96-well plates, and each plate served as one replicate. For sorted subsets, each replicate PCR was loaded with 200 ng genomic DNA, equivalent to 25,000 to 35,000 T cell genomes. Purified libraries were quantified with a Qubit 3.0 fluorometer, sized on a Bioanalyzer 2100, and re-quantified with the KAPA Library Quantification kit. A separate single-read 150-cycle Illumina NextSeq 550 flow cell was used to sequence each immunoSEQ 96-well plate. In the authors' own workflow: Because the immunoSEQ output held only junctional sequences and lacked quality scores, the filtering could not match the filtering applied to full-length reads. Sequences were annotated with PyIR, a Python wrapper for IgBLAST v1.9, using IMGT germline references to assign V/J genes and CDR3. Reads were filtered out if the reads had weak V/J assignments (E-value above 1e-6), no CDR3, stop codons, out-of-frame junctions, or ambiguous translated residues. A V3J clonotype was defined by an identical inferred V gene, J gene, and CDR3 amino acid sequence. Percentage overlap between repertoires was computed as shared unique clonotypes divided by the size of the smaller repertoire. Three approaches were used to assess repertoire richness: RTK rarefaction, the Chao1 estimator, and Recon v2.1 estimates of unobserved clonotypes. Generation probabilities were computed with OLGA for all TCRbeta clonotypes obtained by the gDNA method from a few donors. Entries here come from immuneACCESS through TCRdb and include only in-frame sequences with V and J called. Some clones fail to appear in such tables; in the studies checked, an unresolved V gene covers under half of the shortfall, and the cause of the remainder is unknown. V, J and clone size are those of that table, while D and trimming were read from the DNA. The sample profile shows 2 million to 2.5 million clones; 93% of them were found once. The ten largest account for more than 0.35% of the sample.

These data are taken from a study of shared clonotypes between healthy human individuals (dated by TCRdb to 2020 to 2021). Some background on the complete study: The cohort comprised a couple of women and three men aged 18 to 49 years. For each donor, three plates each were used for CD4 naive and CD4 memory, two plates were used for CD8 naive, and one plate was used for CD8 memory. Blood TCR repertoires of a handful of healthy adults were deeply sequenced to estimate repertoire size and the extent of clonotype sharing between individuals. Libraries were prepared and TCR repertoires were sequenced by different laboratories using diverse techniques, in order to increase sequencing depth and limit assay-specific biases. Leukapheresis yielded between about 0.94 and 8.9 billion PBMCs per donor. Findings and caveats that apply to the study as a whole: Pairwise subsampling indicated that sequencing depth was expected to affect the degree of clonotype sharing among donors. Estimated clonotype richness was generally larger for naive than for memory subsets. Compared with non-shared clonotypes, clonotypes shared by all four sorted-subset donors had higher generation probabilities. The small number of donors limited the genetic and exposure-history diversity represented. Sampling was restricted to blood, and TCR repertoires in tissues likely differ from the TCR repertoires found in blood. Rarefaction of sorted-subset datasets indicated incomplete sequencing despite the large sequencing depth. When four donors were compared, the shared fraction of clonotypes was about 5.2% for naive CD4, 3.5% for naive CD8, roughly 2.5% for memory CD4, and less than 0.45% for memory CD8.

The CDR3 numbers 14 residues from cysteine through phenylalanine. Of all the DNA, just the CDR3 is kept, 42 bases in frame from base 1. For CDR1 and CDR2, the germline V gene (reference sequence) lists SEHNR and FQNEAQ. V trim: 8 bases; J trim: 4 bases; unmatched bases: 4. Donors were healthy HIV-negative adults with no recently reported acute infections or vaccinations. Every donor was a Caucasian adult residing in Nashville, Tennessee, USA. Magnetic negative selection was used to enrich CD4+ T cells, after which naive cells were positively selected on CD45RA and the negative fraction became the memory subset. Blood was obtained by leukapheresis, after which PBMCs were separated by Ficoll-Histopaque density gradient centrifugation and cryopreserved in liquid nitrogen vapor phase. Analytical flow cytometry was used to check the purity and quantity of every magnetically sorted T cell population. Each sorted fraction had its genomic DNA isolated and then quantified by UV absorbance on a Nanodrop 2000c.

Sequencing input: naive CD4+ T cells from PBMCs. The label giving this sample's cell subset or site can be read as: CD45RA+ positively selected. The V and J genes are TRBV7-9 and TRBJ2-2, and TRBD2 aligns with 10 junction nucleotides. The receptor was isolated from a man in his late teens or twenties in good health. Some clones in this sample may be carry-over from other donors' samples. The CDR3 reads CASLAGGPTGELFF. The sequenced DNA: TGTGCCAGCTTAGCGGGAGGACCCACCGGGGAGCTGTTTTTT.